This T cell receptor beta chain was recovered during a study of CXCR3-negative and CXCR3-positive naive CD8 T cells. Points from the study as a whole: Hydrophobicity of TRB CDR3s was greater in CXCR3-positive naive cells than in CXCR3-negative naive cells.

As to this clonotype: Its antigen is unidentified.

It was by 5' RACE with UMI labels that the TRB cDNA libraries were prepared. TCRdb reworked the 5' RACE reads into one entry per CDR3 protein, no DNA. In total, the table holds roughly 80,000 distinct CDR3 sequences. The CDR3 totals 15 residues. Germline CDR1 is SQVTM and CDR2 is ANQGSEA. Material for sequencing was naive CXCR3+ CD8+ T cells from blood. Subset denoted: CD45RO-CCR7+CD27+CD95- naive CD8+ T cells expressing CXCR3 (TNR3+). This chain joins TRBV29-1 and TRBJ1-1; there is no DNA to check the TCRdb D call of TRBD1. This TCR derives from a human donor in good health. Some clones in this sample may be carry-over from other donors' samples. This chain's CDR3 is CSVLDARGQNTEAFF.